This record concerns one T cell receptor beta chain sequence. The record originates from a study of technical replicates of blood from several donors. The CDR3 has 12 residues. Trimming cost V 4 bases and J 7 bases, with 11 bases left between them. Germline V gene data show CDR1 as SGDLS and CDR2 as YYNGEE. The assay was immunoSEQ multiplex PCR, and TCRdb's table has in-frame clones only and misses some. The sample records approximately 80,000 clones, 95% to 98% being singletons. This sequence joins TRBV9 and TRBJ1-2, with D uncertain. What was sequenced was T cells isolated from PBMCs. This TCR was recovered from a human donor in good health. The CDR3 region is CASSPRGGGYTF. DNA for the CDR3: TGTGCCAGCAGCCCACGGGGAGGTGGCTACACCTTC.